This T cell receptor (beta chain) was profiled in a study of OX40 agonist ivuxolimab in advanced cancers. About the study: Every patient in dose escalation had hepatocellular carcinoma, melanoma, renal cell or head and neck cancer. Study observations and caveats: Among the least clonally expanded were partial responders at 0.1-3.0 mg/kg.

A word on this clone: Antigen: not known.

CDR1 is MNHEY and CDR2 is SMNVEV in the germline V gene (reference sequence). With V trimmed by 2 bases and J by 3 bases, 7 bases remained unmatched. The CDR3 loop spans 16 amino acids. The assay was immunoSEQ multiplex PCR, and TCRdb's table has in-frame clones only and misses some. Of about 67,000 clones listed, 80% to 90% are singletons. This receptor was obtained from an adult with an advanced solid tumor such as melanoma, head and neck, liver or kidney cancer. This material consisted of CD4+ or CD8+ T cells sorted from blood, taken in a trial of the OX40 agonist ivuxolimab. The V call is TRBV27, the J call TRBJ2-4; 7 bases match TRBD1. The CDR3 coding sequence is TGTGCCAGCAGTTTAAGGGACAGATATTACAAAAACATTCAGTACTTC. It encodes CASSLRDRYYKNIQYF.